This T cell receptor beta chain is from a study of T cell repertoires and HLA-DP antigens. CD4+ T cells, purified by negative selection, averaged roughly 98% purity. The data were produced by immunoSEQ multiplex PCR, yet TCRdb's version contains in-frame clones alone and is incomplete. The sample shows around 70,000 clones, around 77% of them seen only once. A remark on this clone: As yet, its antigen is unknown.

CDR3 size: 16 residues. CDR1 is SGHTA, CDR2 FQGNSA, per germline. V lost 1 base to trimming and J lost 7 bases; unmatched junction nucleotides: 8. This rearrangement joins TRBV7-2 to TRBJ2-5; 11 nucleotides agree with TRBD2. The TCR originated in a man between 60 and 75 years old in good health and CMV-seronegative. Specimen: CD4+ T cells from PBMCs. The CDR3 DNA is TGTGCCAGCAGCTTAGAGGTTACTAGCGGGAGTCGGACCCAGTACTTC. Translating it yields CASSLEVTSGSRTQYF.